The present T cell receptor (beta chain) was sequenced within a study of cytomegalovirus exposure and HLA in healthy donors. Background on the study: Around 180 million T cells yielded 110 million or so unique TCR beta sequences in earlier analysis.

Study outcomes and limitations: Segments of the TCR beta V type were, in most cases, productive about 90% or about 30% of the time in an earlier analysis. Three CMV-associated chains proved CMV antigen-specific in vitro. Presence/absence analyses took donor sequencing depth as roughly uniform.

A remark on this clone: Its target is not known.

Primers for the PCR totalled 60 Vbeta and 13 Jbeta. The protocol was immunoSEQ multiplex PCR, while the TCRdb copy is restricted to in-frame clones and leaves out a portion. Altogether some 190,000 clones are present, roughly 82% being singletons, with the ten largest covering about 1.5%. V lost 2 bases to trimming and J lost 7 bases; unmatched junction nucleotides: 6. Germline CDR1 reads SGHDT; CDR2 reads YYEEEE. The length of the CDR3 is 15 residues. This sequence originates from a man between 35 and 55 years old in good health and CMV-seronegative. Sequencing was performed on PBMCs. The chain couples TRBV5-6 to TRBJ2-4, with TRBD1 identical over 10 bases. CDR3: CASSFLTGGWNIQYF. The CDR3 region has the DNA TGTGCCAGCAGCTTCCTGACAGGGGGCTGGAACATTCAGTACTTC.